A single sample is the source of the 14 T cell receptor beta chains below, sequenced in a study of T-cell memory formation after mild COVID-19. TCRdb re-called the 5' RACE reads through MiXCR, storing one row per CDR3 protein. The sample shows 65,000 to 95,000 distinct CDR3 sequences, more than 10% of them seen only once. The source material was PBMCs or a T cell subset sorted from them (not recorded which). The receptors here all came from a young man who had mild COVID-19 (a few samples of this study predate the infection). Cell type and time point are not known.

V and J are TRBV10-1 and TRBJ2-1; D tentatively fits TRBD1 or TRBD2 (6 bases each). Per the germline V gene, CDR1 is WNHNN and CDR2 is SYGVQD (reference sequence). The CDR3 spans 16 residues. V lost 2 bases to trimming and J lost 9 bases, with 20 bases between them. Here the CDR3 DNA reads TGCGCCAGCAGTGAGGGAACGGGGGCCACTAACACTGAGCAGTTCTTC. Protein: CASSEGTGATNTEQFF.

J is TRBJ2-1 and V is TRBV10-3; TRBD1 is a possible D gene (5 bases). Trimming shortened V by 0 bases and J by 4 bases, and 13 bases separated the two germline ends. The germline V gene encodes CDR1 ENHRY and CDR2 SYGVKD. There are 16 residues in the CDR3. The DNA of the CDR3 is TGTGCCATCAGTGAGTCAGAACAGGAGATTTACAATGAGCAGTTCTTC. It codes for CAISESEQEIYNEQFF.

The rearrangement uses TRBV4-1 and TRBJ2-1, with a tentative D call TRBD1 (6 bases). CDR1 and CDR2 (germline): MGHRA, YSYEKL. Trimming pared 0 bases from V and 8 bases from J, leaving 14 bases between. The CDR3 consists of 15 residues. The CDR3 region has the DNA TGCGCCAGCAGCCAAGATGGGCAGGGGTGGGATGAGCAGTTCTTC. This gives the protein CASSQDGQGWDEQFF.

This clonotype was seen only a few times. CDR3 sequence reads: CSAGPGQGILEQYF. As DNA, the CDR3 is TGCAGTGCTGGACCGGGACAGGGAATCCTCGAGCAGTACTTC. This chain uses TRBV20-1 with TRBJ2-7, with TRBD1 identical over 9 bases. CDR1 DFQATT and CDR2 SNEGSKA come from the germline V gene (reference sequence). This CDR3 is 14 amino acids long. Trimming at V came to 5 bases and at J to 6 bases, leaving 11 bases not matched to a gene.

This clonotype was seen only a few times. The chain combines TRBV15 with TRBJ2-5; 8 bases are a match to TRBD2. This CDR3 has 14 residues. Trimming took 5 bases from V and 5 from J; bases not matched to a gene: 7. Looked up from germline, CDR1 is LNHNV and CDR2 is YYDKDF (reference sequence). Here the CDR3 DNA reads TGTGCCACCAGCGACTGGACTAGCCTGGAGACCCAGTACTTC. It is translated as CATSDWTSLETQYF. Variable domain in full (rest from reference TRBV15 and TRBJ2-5): DAMVIQNPRYQVTQFGKPVTLSCSQTLNHNVMYWYQQKSSQAPKLLFHYYDKDFNNEADTPDNFQSRRPNTSFCFLDIRSPGLGDTAMYLCATSDWTSLETQYFGPGTRLLVL.

The rearrangement uses TRBV7-9 and TRBJ2-7; 7 bases are a match to TRBD2. This CDR3 spans 14 amino acids. From germline, CDR1 is SEHNR and CDR2 FQNEAQ (reference sequence). J was trimmed by 3 bases and V by 4 bases; bases with no gene match: 6. The CDR3 region has the DNA TGTGCCAGCAGCTCGTCCGCGGGGGTCTACGAGCAGTACTTC. Amino acids: CASSSSAGVYEQYF.

This sequence joins TRBV12-3 or TRBV12-4 and TRBJ2-3; no definite D call. The V and J ends lost 2 bases and 0 bases respectively, with 18 bases between them. CDR3 size: 18 residues. CDR3 coding DNA: TGTGCCAGCAGTTTAATTCGTCGTGGGATTAACAGCACAGATACGCAGTATTTT. This sequence encodes CASSLIRRGINSTDTQYF.

The genes are TRBV6-6 and TRBJ2-7; TRBD1 might be the D (6 bases). Between the trimmed V and J ends, which lost 2 bases and 6 bases, there was a span of 11 bases. CDR3 length: 13 amino acids. CDR1 and CDR2 from the germline V gene are MNHNY and SVGAGI (reference sequence). The CDR3 spells CASSYRDRIEQYF. CDR3 nucleotides: TGTGCCAGCAGTTACCGCGACAGGATCGAGCAGTACTTC.

The chain has TRBV3-1 and TRBJ2-1, with 8 bases that match TRBD2. The CDR3 has 14 residues. V trimming: 4 bases; J trimming: 5 bases; junction bases outside the gene matches: 4. Germline CDR1 is LGHDT and CDR2 is YNNKEL (reference sequence). CDR3 protein: CASSPRGGNNEQFF. CDR3 bases: TGTGCCAGCAGCCCCCGGGGGGGGAACAATGAGCAGTTCTTC.

This clonotype was seen more than once but under ten times. DNA of the CDR3: TGTGCCAGCTCACCCGGGAGCATGAACACTGAAGCTTTCTTT. As protein: CASSPGSMNTEAFF. This chain connects TRBV18 to TRBJ1-1; D gene ambiguous. This CDR3 spans 14 amino acids. Germline CDR1 is KGHSH and CDR2 is LQKENI. The V and J ends lost 3 bases and 0 bases respectively, with 8 bases between them.

The chain couples TRBV20-1 to TRBJ2-1; 9 bases match TRBD1. The V segment lost 6 bases and the J segment 3 bases; nucleotides outside the gene matches: 9. Germline CDR1 reads DFQATT; CDR2 reads SNEGSKA (reference sequence). This CDR3 has 15 residues. The CDR3 DNA follows: TGCAGTGCCACCCCCAGGACAGGGGTCTACAATGAGCAGTTCTTC. Translating it yields CSATPRTGVYNEQFF.

This chain links TRBV6-2 or TRBV6-3 with TRBJ2-7; D gene ambiguous. The V end lost 2 bases, the J end lost 0 bases, and 5 bases lay between the germline ends. This CDR3 region has 13 residues. The germline V gene encodes CDR1 MNHEY and CDR2 SVGEGT. As DNA, the CDR3 is TGTGCCAGCAGTTACAGGAGCTCCTACGAGCAGTACGTC. This codes for CASSYRSSYEQYV.

The V gene is TRBV7-2, the J gene TRBJ2-1; D possibly corresponds to TRBD2 (7 bases). This CDR3 has 15 amino acids. With 5 bases removed from V and 0 bases from J, the gap between germline ends came to 11 bases. Germline V gene data show CDR1 as SGHTA and CDR2 as FQGNSA. The CDR3 nucleotides read TGTGCCAGCAGCGCCCGGGGGGCCTCCTACAATGAGCAGTTCTTC. Residues: CASSARGASYNEQFF.

This clonotype was seen a few times. The CDR3 loop is CASGPGTAEAFF. The CDR3 DNA is TGCGCCAGCGGCCCCGGGACAGCTGAAGCTTTCTTT. J is TRBJ1-1 and V is TRBV5-1; 7 bases fit TRBD1. The V gene's germline CDR1 is SGHRS and CDR2 YFSETQ. J was trimmed by 6 bases and V by 7 bases; bases with no gene match: 6. The CDR3 is 12 residues long.